This T cell receptor (beta chain) is from a study of long-term antiretroviral therapy in people with HIV. Study details: Some samples came about a decade before the 2015 immediate-ART recommendation, and these were the earliest.

Every donor had one or more pre-ART and two or more post-ART PBMC samples. Each specimen consisted of about 0.85-11 million cryopreserved PBMC prior to extraction of DNA. This clone was recorded only once. As yet, its antigen is unknown. Germline assignment: CDR1 SGHRS and CDR2 YFSETQ. Deletions cut 2 bases from V and 7 bases from J, with 12 bases between. The CDR3 contains 13 residues. The study's findings and limits: ART-treated samples gained diversity yet remained below transplant donor controls.

A v3.0 immunoSEQ assay was performed at survey level. The data were produced by immunoSEQ multiplex PCR, yet TCRdb's version contains in-frame clones alone and is incomplete. Here the sample spans 30,000 to 40,000 clones, more than 60% being singletons. The sequenced sample was unsorted PBMCs, obtained 3.1 years after starting antiretroviral therapy. The TCR originated in a woman aged 45 to 65 with HIV. This sequence joins TRBV5-1 and TRBJ1-1, with D unresolved. DNA of the CDR3: TGCGCCAGCAGCTTTTCTGAAAGTGGTGAAGCTTTCTTT. Amino acids: CASSFSESGEAFF.